The present T cell receptor beta chain was sequenced within a study of blood T cell repertoires in COVID-19. Study-level background: Whether acute or convalescent, the COVID-19 samples came from the United States, Italy and Spain. Sources were T cells, B-cell-depleted T cells, or PBMCs; the material itself was cDNA or gDNA.

Per the original data handling: By means of reference gene primer amplification, nucleated cell counts were estimated. Profiled with immunoSEQ multiplex PCR; TCRdb holds only in-frame clones, not every one. V and J calls and clone size come straight from that table; D and trimming were deduced from the DNA. The sample lists a few hundred thousand clones; about 85% were seen once. Sequencing was performed on peripheral blood. The receptor was isolated from a man aged 18 to 35 with active or convalescent COVID-19.

CDR3 bases: TGCAGTGCTAGTTATGGCCTCAGCTCTGGAAACACCATATATTTT. This codes for CSASYGLSSGNTIYF. V gene TRBV20-1 combines with J gene TRBJ1-3; D not certain. V was shortened by 3 bases and J by 0 bases, with 12 bases between the two germline ends. Germline loops: CDR1 DFQATT, CDR2 SNEGSKA (reference sequence). This CDR3 region has 15 residues.